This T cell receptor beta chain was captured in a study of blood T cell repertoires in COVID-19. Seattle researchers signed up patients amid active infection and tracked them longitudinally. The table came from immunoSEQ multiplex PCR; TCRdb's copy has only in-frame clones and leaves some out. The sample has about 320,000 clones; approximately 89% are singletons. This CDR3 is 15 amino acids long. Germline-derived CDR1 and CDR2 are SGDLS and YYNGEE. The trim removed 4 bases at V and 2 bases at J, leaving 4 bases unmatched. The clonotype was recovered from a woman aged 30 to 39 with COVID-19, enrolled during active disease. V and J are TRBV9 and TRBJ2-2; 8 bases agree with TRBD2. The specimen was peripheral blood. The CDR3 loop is CASSPGGANTGELFF. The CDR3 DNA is TGTGCCAGCAGCCCCGGGGGGGCTAACACCGGGGAGCTGTTTTTT.